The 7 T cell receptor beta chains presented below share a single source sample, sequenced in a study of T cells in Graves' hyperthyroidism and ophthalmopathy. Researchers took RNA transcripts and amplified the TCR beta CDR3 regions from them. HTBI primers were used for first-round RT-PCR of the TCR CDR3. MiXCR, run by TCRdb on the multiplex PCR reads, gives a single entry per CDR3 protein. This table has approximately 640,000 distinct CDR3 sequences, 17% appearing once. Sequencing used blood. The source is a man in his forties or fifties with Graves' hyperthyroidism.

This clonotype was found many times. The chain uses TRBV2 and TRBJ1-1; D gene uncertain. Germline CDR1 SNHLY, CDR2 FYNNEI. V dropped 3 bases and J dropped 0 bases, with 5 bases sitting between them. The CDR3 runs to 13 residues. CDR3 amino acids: CASSEVLNTEAFF. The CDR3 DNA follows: TGTGCCAGCAGTGAGGTCTTGAACACTGAAGCTTTCTTT.

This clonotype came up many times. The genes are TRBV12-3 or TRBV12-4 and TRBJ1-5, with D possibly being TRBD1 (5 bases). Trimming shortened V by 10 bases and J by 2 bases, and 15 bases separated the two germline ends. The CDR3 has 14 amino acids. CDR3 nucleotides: TGTGCCACCCGAGGCGGCAGGGGCAATCAGCCCCAGCATTTT. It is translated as CATRGGRGNQPQHF.

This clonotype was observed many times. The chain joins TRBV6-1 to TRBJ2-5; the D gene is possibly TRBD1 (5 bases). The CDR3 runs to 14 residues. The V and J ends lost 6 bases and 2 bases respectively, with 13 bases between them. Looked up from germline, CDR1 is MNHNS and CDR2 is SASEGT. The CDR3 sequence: CASRSGHGQETQYF. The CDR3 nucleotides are TGTGCCAGCAGATCCGGACACGGACAAGAGACCCAGTACTTC.

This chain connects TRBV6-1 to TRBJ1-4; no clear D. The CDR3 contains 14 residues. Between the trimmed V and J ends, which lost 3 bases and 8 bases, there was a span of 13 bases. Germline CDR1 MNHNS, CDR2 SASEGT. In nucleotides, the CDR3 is TGTGCCAGCAGTGAGTACGGGCTGGGCGAAAAACTGTTTTTT. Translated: CASSEYGLGEKLFF.

The CDR3 sequence is CASSRGQGGSYEQYF. The CDR3 nucleotides read TGTGCCAGCAGCCGTGGACAGGGGGGCTCCTACGAGCAGTACTTC. This chain connects TRBV5-8 to TRBJ2-7; 10 bases fit TRBD1. The CDR3 consists of 15 residues. V gave up 4 bases and J gave up 0 bases; unmatched junction bases: 4. Germline CDR1 and CDR2: SGHTS and YDEGEE.

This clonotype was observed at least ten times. CDR3 region: CASSSGQGTAQPQHF. Written as DNA, the CDR3 is TGTGCCAGCAGCTCGGGACAGGGGACCGCTCAGCCCCAGCATTTT. The J gene is TRBJ1-5, the V gene TRBV28; TRBD1 matches 10 bases. The CDR3 is 15 residues long. Germline lookup yields CDR1 MDHEN and CDR2 SYDVKM. Unmatched junction bases numbered 8, after V lost 6 bases and J lost 6 bases. Looking up the rest from reference TRBV28 and TRBJ1-5 gives the full variable domain: DVKVTQSSRYLVKRTGEKVFLECVQDMDHENMFWYRQDPGLGLRLIYFSYDVKMKEKGDIPEGYSVSREKKERFSLILESASTNQTSMYLCASSSGQGTAQPQHFGDGTRLSIL.

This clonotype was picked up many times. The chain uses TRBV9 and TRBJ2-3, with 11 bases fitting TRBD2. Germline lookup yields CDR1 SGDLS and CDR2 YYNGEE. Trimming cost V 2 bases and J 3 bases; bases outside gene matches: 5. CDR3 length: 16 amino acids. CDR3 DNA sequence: TGTGCCAGCAGCGTGACTAGCGGGAAATCAACAGATACGCAGTATTTT. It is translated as CASSVTSGKSTDTQYF.